This TCR beta chain was found in a study of identical twins. The CDR3 spans 18 residues. With V trimmed by 0 bases and J by 2 bases, 4 bases remained unmatched. Germline CDR1 and CDR2: MNHEY and SVGAGI. Every sampled donor was Caucasian and healthy. In this sample, this clonotype turned up a few times. Its antigen remains unidentified. Study results and caveats: While abundant cord blood beta clonotypes carried fewer insertions, memory repertoires showed no such pattern. There was more out-of-frame TCR alpha sharing in monozygotic twins than models estimated.

TCRdb called the 5' RACE reads again in MiXCR, with one record for every CDR3 protein. The repertoire holds hundreds of thousands of distinct CDR3 sequences, with about 12% as singletons. The same data also contributed to another study, on yellow fever vaccine responses in identical twins.

Sequencing was carried out using PBMCs. This clonotype was obtained from a young woman in good health. This chain uses TRBV6-5 with TRBJ2-1, with 13 nucleotides matching TRBD2. This chain's CDR3 is CASSYSPTSGGTYNEQFF. CDR3 in DNA: TGTGCCAGCAGTTACTCCCCGACTAGCGGGGGGACCTACAATGAGCAGTTCTTC.